These 14 T cell receptor beta chains originate from one sample sequenced in a study of radiation and T cells in renal cell carcinoma. Data came from immunoSEQ multiplex PCR; TCRdb stores just in-frame clones and leaves some out. The data show 100,000 to 150,000 clones, with roughly 91% seen just once and more than 5% held by the top ten. The time point was: blood 2 weeks post-SBRT. Described treatment: 15 Gy SBRT to primary tumor, nephrectomy 4 weeks later. The sequenced sample was blood, obtained from a patient whose treatment included radiotherapy and nephrectomy. Receptors originate from a woman in her 70s with renal cell carcinoma.

The chain couples TRBV25-1 to TRBJ2-5; TRBD1 aligns across 9 bases. The V and J ends lost 6 bases and 1 base, in that order; junction bases with no gene match: 3. The CDR3 length is 14 residues. The germline V gene has CDR1 MGHDK and CDR2 SYGVNS. CDR3 in amino acids: CASRYRGPQETQYF. CDR3 nucleotides: TGTGCCAGCAGATACAGGGGGCCCCAAGAGACCCAGTACTTC.

The chain recombines TRBV5-1 with TRBJ2-1; D tentatively fits TRBD1 or TRBD2 (6 bases each). The V and J ends lost 0 bases and 5 bases respectively, with 15 bases between them. From germline, CDR1 is SGHRS and CDR2 YFSETQ. The CDR3 consists of 16 residues. CDR3 nucleotides: TGCGCCAGCAGCTTGGTGTCCGGGGGCCCCCACAATGAGCAGTTCTTC. This gives the protein CASSLVSGGPHNEQFF.

V and J are TRBV6-5 and TRBJ2-1; TRBD1 is a possible D gene (6 bases). CDR3 size: 13 residues. Germline V gives CDR1 MNHEY, CDR2 SVGAGI. V was shortened by 5 bases and J by 7 bases, with 12 bases between the two germline ends. The CDR3 reads CASSTRDNNEQFF. The CDR3 region has the DNA TGTGCCAGCAGTACCCGGGACAATAATGAGCAGTTCTTC.

V and J are TRBV18 and TRBJ2-3; maybe TRBD1 (6 bases). V lost 4 bases to trimming and J lost 0 bases, with 11 bases between them. CDR3 length equals 15 residues. Looked up from germline, CDR1 is KGHSH and CDR2 is LQKENI. The CDR3 region is CASSLQGTSTDTQYF. The CDR3 DNA sequence: TGTGCCAGCTCACTACAGGGTACTAGCACAGATACGCAGTATTTT.

This clone was detected only once. The chain employs TRBV7-2 and TRBJ2-2; D unresolved. The germline V and J ends were trimmed by 2 bases and 0 bases, with 16 bases remaining between them. The germline gives CDR1 SGHTA, CDR2 FQGNSA. The CDR3 runs 18 residues. The CDR3 loop reads CASSLRVGFAANTGELFF. In nucleotides, the CDR3 is TGTGCCAGCAGCTTAAGAGTTGGGTTCGCCGCGAACACCGGGGAGCTGTTTTTT.

This chain connects TRBV4-2 to TRBJ2-3, with D maybe TRBD1 (6 bases). Trimming cost V 1 base and J 7 bases, with 24 bases left between them. CDR3 length equals 18 residues. Germline assignment: CDR1 LGHNA and CDR2 YNFKEQ. CDR3 nucleotide sequence: TGTGCCAGCAGCCAAGTCATCCCCGGATTGGGGGCCAGCCATACGCAGTATTTT. Its protein is CASSQVIPGLGASHTQYF.

The chain links TRBV12-5 to TRBJ2-6, with 11 bases fitting TRBD1. V shed 4 bases and J 0 bases; nucleotides not matched to a gene: 5. CDR3 size: 18 residues. The germline gives CDR1 LGHNT, CDR2 FRNRAP. Here the CDR3 DNA reads TGTGCTAGTGGTTCCGGACAGGGGGCGAGCTCTGGGGCCAACGTCCTGACTTTC. Amino acid sequence: CASGSGQGASSGANVLTF.

The chain is built from TRBV11-2 and TRBJ1-3; D is possibly TRBD1 (5 bases). The CDR3 sequence is 14 residues long. Germline V lookup: CDR1 SGHAT, CDR2 FQNNGV. V was pared by 0 bases and J by 4 bases, with 7 bases between. The chain's CDR3 is CASSLDRVGNTIYF. For the CDR3, the DNA is TGTGCCAGCAGCTTAGACAGGGTCGGAAACACCATATATTTT.

The rearrangement uses TRBV10-3 and TRBJ1-3; 8 nucleotides align to TRBD1. J lost 2 bases, V lost 6 bases, and 0 bases had no gene match. This CDR3 is 13 amino acids long. Per germline, CDR1 ENHRY and CDR2 SYGVKD. The CDR3 nucleotides are TGTGCCATCAGACAGGGGGCTGGAAACACCATATATTTT. Protein sequence: CAIRQGAGNTIYF.

This clone showed up just a few times. This CDR3 is also generated by other DNA sequences in the sample. The rearrangement links TRBV7-9 to TRBJ2-3; unclear D gene. This CDR3 is built from 13 residues. With 1 base removed from V and 2 bases from J, the gap between germline ends came to 4 bases. Germline V CDR1 and CDR2: SEHNR, FQNEAQ (reference sequence). The CDR3 reads CASSLGLTDTQYF. The CDR3 DNA reads TGTGCCAGCAGCTTAGGACTCACAGATACGCAGTATTTT.

This chain joins TRBV19 and TRBJ1-5; the D is unclear. V lost 6 bases, J lost 2 bases, and 14 bases lay in between. This CDR3 is built from 15 residues. CDR1 and CDR2 from the germline V gene are LNHDA and SQIVND (reference sequence). The CDR3 DNA reads TGTGCCAGTAGGCCCGGAGGCGCAGGCAATCAGCCCCAGCATTTT. This translates into CASRPGGAGNQPQHF. Filled out from reference TRBV19 and TRBJ1-5, the complete variable domain reads DGGITQSPKYLFRKEGQNVTLSCEQNLNHDAMYWYRQDPGQGLRLIYYSQIVNDFQKGDIAEGYSVSREKKESFPLTVTSAQKNPTAFYLCASRPGGAGNQPQHFGDGTRLSIL.

The V gene is TRBV7-2, the J gene TRBJ2-7; unclear D gene. Trimming shortened V by 7 bases and J by 6 bases, and 19 bases separated the two germline ends. There are 14 residues in the CDR3. Germline lookup yields CDR1 SGHTA and CDR2 FQGNSA. CDR3 DNA sequence: TGTGCCAGCACCAACGGCCCGGTACGCGCCGAGCAGTACTTC. Its protein is CASTNGPVRAEQYF.

This rearrangement joins TRBV4-1 to TRBJ1-2, with D maybe TRBD1 (5 bases). With 0 bases removed from V and 8 bases from J, the gap between germline ends came to 13 bases. The germline V gene encodes CDR1 MGHRA and CDR2 YSYEKL. This CDR3 spans 14 amino acids. In DNA, the CDR3 is TGCGCCAGCAGCCAAGAGCAGGGAGAGGGCGGCTACACCTTC. Translated: CASSQEQGEGGYTF.

This rearrangement joins TRBV15 to TRBJ1-5; D is undetermined. CDR1 is LNHNV and CDR2 is YYDKDF in the germline V gene (reference sequence). The germline V and J ends were trimmed by 0 bases and 0 bases, with 9 bases remaining between them. The CDR3 is 16 residues long. CDR3 nucleotides: TGTGCCACCAGCAGAGATGGGCAGAATAGCAATCAGCCCCAGCATTTT. Its protein is CATSRDGQNSNQPQHF.